Each of the 9 T cell receptor beta chains below was sequenced from the same sample in a study of T cells in Graves' hyperthyroidism and ophthalmopathy. RNA transcripts served as the template for amplifying TCR beta CDR3 regions. HTBI primers drove first-round RT-PCR of the TCR CDR3. From the multiplex PCR reads, TCRdb called clonotypes with MiXCR, one entry per CDR3 protein. This sample has under 350,000 distinct CDR3 sequences, with under 30% found just once. Source material: blood. The receptors come from a man aged 35 to 55 with Graves' hyperthyroidism that later progressed to Graves' ophthalmopathy.

The table lists this clonotype with many counts. The chain employs TRBV2 and TRBJ1-5; D is unresolved. The CDR3 length is 15 residues. Trimming cost V 3 bases and J 4 bases, with 13 bases left between them. Germline-derived CDR1 and CDR2 are SNHLY and FYNNEI. The CDR3 loop is CASSDEARSNQPQHF. In DNA form, the CDR3 reads TGTGCCAGCAGTGACGAGGCGAGGAGTAATCAGCCCCAGCATTTT.

This clonotype was counted at least ten times. The chain couples TRBV20-1 to TRBJ2-7; the D gene could be TRBD1 or TRBD2 (7 bases each). Germline-derived CDR1 and CDR2 are DFQATT and SNEGSKA (reference sequence). V was clipped by 4 bases and J by 5 bases, with 15 bases between them. The CDR3 is 13 amino acids. CDR3 residues: CSAISGTVDEQYF. CDR3 coding DNA: TGCAGTGCTATCAGCGGGACAGTCGACGAGCAGTACTTC.

The sample holds many counts of this clonotype. The chain couples TRBV19 to TRBJ1-5; possibly TRBD1 for D (6 bases). This CDR3 is 16 amino acids long. The germline V gene encodes CDR1 LNHDA and CDR2 SQIVND (reference sequence). The V gene lost 4 bases and the J gene lost 4 bases, with 17 bases spanning the gap. Written as DNA, the CDR3 is TGTGCCAGTAGTACGCCCAGGGGCACCCCGAATCAGCCCCAGCATTTT. Translating it yields CASSTPRGTPNQPQHF.

There are many counts of this clonotype. The gene calls are TRBV3-1 and TRBJ1-3, with D unresolved. Germline CDR1 is LGHDT and CDR2 is YNNKEL (reference sequence). This CDR3 is built from 16 residues. V was trimmed by 0 bases and J by 0 bases, leaving 9 bases between them. CDR3 region: CASSQETGHSGNTIYF. The CDR3 DNA is TGTGCCAGCAGCCAAGAAACGGGCCACTCTGGAAACACCATATATTTT.

This clonotype was recorded many times. V usage is TRBV6-2 or TRBV6-3 and J usage is TRBJ1-1; D is undetermined. The CDR3 has 12 amino acids. With 8 bases removed from V and 9 bases from J, the gap between germline ends came to 16 bases. Per germline, CDR1 MNHEY and CDR2 SVGEGT. CDR3 nucleotides: TGTGCCAGCGGGGAAGGTCGGCAGAAAGCTTTCTTT. This gives the protein CASGEGRQKAFF.

This clonotype was recorded many times. The rearrangement uses TRBV11-1 and TRBJ2-7, with 8 bases fitting TRBD1. Germline CDR1 reads SGHAT; CDR2 reads FQDESV (reference sequence). After removal of 5 bases from V and 0 bases from J, the junction contained 3 bases not matched to a gene. CDR3 size: 14 residues. The CDR3 DNA follows: TGTGCCAGCAGCCCGGACAGGGCCTCCTACGAGCAGTACTTC. Translated: CASSPDRASYEQYF.

This clonotype has at least ten counts. The gene calls are TRBV19 and TRBJ2-2; D gene ambiguous. The germline CDR1 and CDR2 sequences are LNHDA and SQIVND (reference sequence). The CDR3 is made up of 11 amino acids. Between the trimmed V and J ends, which lost 2 bases and 6 bases, there was a span of 1 base. The CDR3 sequence: CASSISGELFF. The CDR3 coding sequence is TGTGCCAGTAGTATATCCGGGGAGCTGTTTTTT. Full variable domain (outside the CDR3, taken from reference TRBV19 and TRBJ2-2): DGGITQSPKYLFRKEGQNVTLSCEQNLNHDAMYWYRQDPGQGLRLIYYSQIVNDFQKGDIAEGYSVSREKKESFPLTVTSAQKNPTAFYLCASSISGELFFGEGSRLTVL.

There are many counts of this clonotype. The genes are TRBV28 and TRBJ1-5; D perhaps matches TRBD1 (5 bases). Looked up from germline, CDR1 is MDHEN and CDR2 is SYDVKM. V was cut by 8 bases and J by 1 base, with 12 bases left in between. This CDR3 comprises 14 residues. Here the CDR3 reads CASGPGKSNQPQHF. The DNA for the CDR3 is TGTGCCAGCGGCCCAGGGAAAAGCAATCAGCCCCAGCATTTT.

In its sample, this clonotype was seen many times. This sequence may be a read error, since a much larger clone differs from it by one base. The chain is built from TRBV6-1 and TRBJ1-2; no clear D. The length of the CDR3 is 14 residues. Trimming removed 5 bases at V and 6 bases at J, with 16 bases between. Germline loops: CDR1 MNHNS, CDR2 SASEGT. The CDR3 here is CASSLQSPNHGYTF. CDR3 bases: TGTGCCAGCAGTCTTCAGTCACCCAACCATGGCTACACCTTC.